The 4 T cell receptor beta chains below come from one sample, sequenced in a study of shared clonotypes between healthy human individuals. CD45RO-negative CD8 cells positively selected for CCR7 made up the naive population, which excluded terminally differentiated effector memory CD45RA+ cells. Clones were read by immunoSEQ multiplex PCR, and TCRdb kept only the in-frame ones, dropping some. The sample contains fewer than 1 million clones, 96% of which appear only once. The sample taken for sequencing was naive CD8+ T cells sorted from blood. The receptors were gathered from a man aged 25-45 years in good health.

V and J are TRBV27 and TRBJ2-4; possibly TRBD1 or TRBD2 for D (5 bases each). This CDR3 spans 15 amino acids. The V and J ends lost 0 bases and 6 bases respectively, with 12 bases between them. The germline V gene has CDR1 MNHEY and CDR2 SMNVEV (reference sequence). Here the CDR3 DNA reads TGTGCCAGCAGTTTATCGAGGGGCAAGGGAAACATTCAGTACTTC. This codes for CASSLSRGKGNIQYF.

The chain couples TRBV19 to TRBJ2-5; no reliable D call. V lost 4 bases and J 2 bases, leaving 11 bases between the germline ends. Germline V gene data show CDR1 as LNHDA and CDR2 as SQIVND (reference sequence). This CDR3 comprises 14 residues. CDR3 sequence reads: CASSTPDHQETQYF. The CDR3 nucleotides read TGTGCCAGTAGTACTCCCGACCATCAAGAGACCCAGTACTTC.

The CDR3 DNA is TGTGCCAGCAGCTTAGGTCTGGACGAGCAGTACTTC. Its translation: CASSLGLDEQYF. The V gene is TRBV11-3, the J gene TRBJ2-7; D is undetermined. Trimming pared 1 base from V and 5 bases from J, leaving 6 bases between. The CDR3 is 12 amino acids. The germline gives CDR1 SGHNT, CDR2 YENEEA.

The J gene is TRBJ2-7, the V gene TRBV29-1; 9 nucleotides align to TRBD1. The CDR3 is 20 residues long. The germline CDR1 and CDR2 sequences are SQVTM and ANQGSEA. V trimming: 1 base; J trimming: 3 bases; junction bases outside the gene matches: 22. The CDR3 is CSVEAYNNIEDRGKYYEQYF. The DNA for the CDR3 is TGCAGCGTTGAAGCTTACAATAATATAGAAGACAGGGGGAAGTACTACGAGCAGTACTTC.